This passage covers 25 T cell receptor beta chains from one sample sequenced in a study of T cells after yellow fever vaccination. MiXCR was run by TCRdb on the 5' RACE reads, yielding one entry per CDR3 protein. The data show 350,000 to 550,000 distinct CDR3 sequences, approximately 18% seen once. This sample comprised PBMCs, obtained before the yellow fever booster vaccination. All receptors come from a man aged 18 to 29 who received the YFV17D yellow fever vaccine.

This clonotype was recorded a few times. The CDR3: CASRPGQFGQPQHF. CDR3 nucleotides: TGTGCCAGCAGACCCGGACAGTTCGGCCAGCCCCAGCATTTT. The gene calls are TRBV7-2 and TRBJ1-5; possible D gene TRBD1, 6 bases. The germline V and J ends were trimmed by 6 bases and 7 bases, with 16 bases remaining between them. The CDR3 totals 14 residues. Germline V CDR1 and CDR2: SGHTA, FQGNSA.

The gene calls are TRBV7-6 and TRBJ2-1, with TRBD2 identical over 15 bases. The CDR3 consists of 16 residues. The germline gives CDR1 SGHVS, CDR2 FNYEAQ. The J segment lost 9 bases and the V segment lost 5 bases, leaving 8 bases of the junction unmatched. The CDR3, as DNA: TGTGCCAGCAGCCCGCGGACTAGCGGGGGGGAGATTGAGCAGTTCTTC. Amino acids: CASSPRTSGGEIEQFF.

The chain links TRBV12-3 or TRBV12-4 to TRBJ1-2, with TRBD1 identical over 7 bases. CDR3 length equals 14 residues. Unmatched junction bases numbered 7, after V lost 5 bases and J lost 4 bases. The CDR3 region is CASSPRDRSYGYTF. CDR3 coding DNA: TGTGCCAGCAGTCCACGGGACAGAAGCTATGGCTACACCTTC.

The table lists this clonotype with a few counts. The chain joins TRBV7-2 to TRBJ2-3, with 12 bases matching TRBD2. CDR3 length: 16 amino acids. Per germline, CDR1 SGHTA and CDR2 FQGNSA. Losses at the gene ends were 1 base for V and 6 bases for J; bases not matched to a gene: 5. The CDR3 is CASSLEVTSGGDTQYF. The CDR3 DNA follows: TGTGCCAGCAGCTTAGAGGTGACTAGCGGGGGTGATACGCAGTATTTT.

The chain is built from TRBV12-3 or TRBV12-4 and TRBJ1-1, with a tentative D call TRBD1 (6 bases). The CDR3 covers 18 residues. The V gene lost 7 bases and the J gene lost 1 base, with 25 bases spanning the gap. DNA of the CDR3: TGTGCCAGCACCAAAGGGTGGGGTGACGGACAGACGAACACTGAAGCTTTCTTT. Translating it yields CASTKGWGDGQTNTEAFF.

The CDR3 reads CASSFWLGGQAFF. CDR3 nucleotides: TGTGCCAGCAGTTTCTGGTTGGGGGGCCAAGCTTTCTTT. V is TRBV6-6 and J is TRBJ1-1, with a weak D call TRBD1 (6 bases). The CDR3 has 13 amino acids. Trimming removed 4 bases at V and 9 bases at J, with 15 bases between. Germline assignment: CDR1 MNHNY and CDR2 SVGAGI (reference sequence).

The V call is TRBV29-1, the J call TRBJ1-1; D is possibly TRBD1 (6 bases). The CDR3 is 14 amino acids. From germline, CDR1 is SQVTM and CDR2 ANQGSEA. The V end lost 1 base, the J end lost 4 bases, and 13 bases lay between the germline ends. The CDR3 loop is CSVEVTGWGTEAFF. CDR3 in DNA: TGCAGCGTTGAAGTAACAGGGTGGGGCACTGAAGCTTTCTTT.

This clonotype was observed a few times. The V and J genes are TRBV6-5 and TRBJ2-7; D call uncertain. Germline V gene lookup returns CDR1 MNHEY and CDR2 SVGAGI. The CDR3 runs 15 residues. V was shortened by 6 bases and J by 2 bases, with 17 bases between the two germline ends. The CDR3 DNA reads as TGTGCCAGCAGGACGATACCCCTTGATGCCTACGAGCAGTACGTC. Its protein product is CASRTIPLDAYEQYV.

This chain uses TRBV3-1 with TRBJ1-1, with unresolved D. The V end was cut by 4 bases, the J end by 0 bases, with 9 bases between. Germline CDR1 LGHDT, CDR2 YNNKEL (reference sequence). The CDR3 is 14 residues long. CDR3 sequence: CASSLRKMNTEAFF. CDR3 DNA sequence: TGTGCCAGCAGCCTCAGGAAAATGAACACTGAAGCTTTCTTT.

In this sample, this clonotype turned up a few times. V usage is TRBV19 and J usage is TRBJ2-4, with 7 bases fitting TRBD2. V shed 9 bases, J shed 1 base, and the junction held 6 bases outside the gene matches. This CDR3 has 14 residues. Germline assignment: CDR1 LNHDA and CDR2 SQIVND (reference sequence). CDR3: CASGTIGAKNIQYF. The CDR3 DNA is TGTGCCAGCGGGACTATCGGGGCCAAAAACATTCAGTACTTC. The whole variable domain, filled in from reference TRBV19 and TRBJ2-4, reads DGGITQSPKYLFRKEGQNVTLSCEQNLNHDAMYWYRQDPGQGLRLIYYSQIVNDFQKGDIAEGYSVSREKKESFPLTVTSAQKNPTAFYLCASGTIGAKNIQYFGAGTRLSVL.

In its sample, this clonotype was seen a few times. The rearrangement joins TRBV20-1 to TRBJ2-7; D could derive from TRBD1 or TRBD2 (5 bases each). Trimming cost V 4 bases and J 6 bases, with 19 bases left between them. Germline assignment: CDR1 DFQATT and CDR2 SNEGSKA (reference sequence). The CDR3 loop spans 14 amino acids. The CDR3 DNA reads as TGCAGTGCTACCCGGGGCTCCATACAATTCGAGCAGTACTTC. This encodes CSATRGSIQFEQYF.

This rearrangement joins TRBV11-2 to TRBJ2-7, with D possibly TRBD1 on 5 matching bases. The CDR3 contains 16 residues. Germline CDR1 SGHAT, CDR2 FQNNGV. The V end lost 6 bases, the J end lost 1 base, and 19 bases lay between the germline ends. The chain's CDR3 is CASSSPLKTESYEQYF. The DNA of the CDR3 is TGTGCCAGCAGTTCACCCCTGAAGACAGAATCCTACGAGCAGTACTTC.

This clonotype occurred many times. V usage is TRBV20-1 and J usage is TRBJ2-5; D remains ambiguous. This CDR3 has 11 amino acids. V was pared by 3 bases and J by 5 bases, with 7 bases between. Germline CDR1 DFQATT, CDR2 SNEGSKA (reference sequence). The DNA for the CDR3 is TGCAGTGCTAGTTACCTGGAGACCCAGTACTTC. Protein sequence: CSASYLETQYF.

This clonotype was picked up a small number of times. This sequence joins TRBV6-5 and TRBJ2-3; the D gene is possibly TRBD1 (6 bases). This CDR3 comprises 16 residues. CDR1 and CDR2 from the germline V gene are MNHEY and SVGAGI. V lost 5 bases, J lost 4 bases, and 19 bases lay in between. The CDR3 nucleotides read TGTGCCAGCAGTCCCCTCGGCCTTAGGGGGTCAGATACGCAGTATTTT. Residues: CASSPLGLRGSDTQYF.

This sequence joins TRBV4-3 and TRBJ2-6, with D tentatively TRBD1 or TRBD2 (6 bases each). V shed 0 bases and J shed 4 bases, with 10 bases lying between them. The CDR3 consists of 16 residues. The germline CDR1 and CDR2 sequences are LGHNA and YSLEER. The CDR3 DNA follows: TGCGCCAGCAGCCAAGATCGGGGGCGGGGGGCCAACGTCCTGACTTTC. Its translation is CASSQDRGRGANVLTF.

This clonotype has ten or more counts. The chain combines TRBV4-1 with TRBJ2-2; D possibly corresponds to TRBD1 (6 bases). The ends were cut back, 5 bases at V and 6 bases at J, with 13 bases in the middle. Germline CDR1 MGHRA, CDR2 YSYEKL. This CDR3 has 14 residues. The DNA of the CDR3 is TGCGCCAGCAGCTCTACAGGGATTCCCGGGGAGCTGTTTTTT. It specifies CASSSTGIPGELFF.

This sequence joins TRBV7-8 and TRBJ1-1; D gene unclear. The CDR3 contains 14 residues. Germline CDR1 reads SGHVS; CDR2 reads FQNEAQ. V was cut by 2 bases and J by 3 bases, with 10 bases left in between. The CDR3, as DNA: TGTGCCAGCAGCTTAAACCGTCTGGACACTGAAGCTTTCTTT. Amino acids: CASSLNRLDTEAFF.

The chain couples TRBV29-1 to TRBJ1-1; 7 positions agree with TRBD1. Trimming cost V 7 bases and J 6 bases; bases outside gene matches: 8. Germline lookup yields CDR1 SQVTM and CDR2 ANQGSEA. The CDR3 has 12 residues. The CDR3 spells CSADDRAPEAFF. The CDR3 bases are TGCAGCGCCGACGACAGGGCCCCTGAAGCTTTCTTT.

The CDR3 loop reads CAWSDDTYGLAGNEQYF. DNA of the CDR3: TGTGCCTGGAGTGATGATACGTATGGACTAGCGGGGAACGAGCAGTACTTC. The chain joins TRBV30 to TRBJ2-7, with 12 bases that match TRBD2. Germline V gives CDR1 GTSNPN, CDR2 SVGIG (reference sequence). V was clipped by 1 base and J by 5 bases; unmatched bases: 12. This CDR3 contains 17 residues.

The chain combines TRBV7-9 with TRBJ1-4, with 7 bases fitting TRBD1. This CDR3 is 12 amino acids long. CDR1 and CDR2 from the germline V gene are SEHNR and FQNEAQ (reference sequence). With 6 bases clipped from V and 6 bases from J, the junction kept 1 base outside the gene matches. CDR3 DNA sequence: TGTGCCAGCAGGGGACAGTATGAAAAACTGTTTTTT. This encodes CASRGQYEKLFF.

This clonotype was counted a few times. The CDR3 nucleotides read TGTGCCAGCAGTTACGAGGTGTGGGGAGGCTACACCTTC. It codes for CASSYEVWGGYTF. This chain connects TRBV6-2 or TRBV6-3 to TRBJ1-2; D is unclear. Germline-derived CDR1 and CDR2 are MNHEY and SVGEGT. The germline V and J ends were trimmed by 2 bases and 8 bases, with 12 bases remaining between them. The CDR3 extends over 13 amino acids.

This chain joins TRBV21-1 and TRBJ2-7; the tabulated D call, TRBD2, remains unverified against the DNA. TRBV21-1 is reported as a pseudogene. This CDR3 is built from 15 residues. Here the CDR3 reads CASSKVCGGALEQYV. The CDR3, as DNA: TGTGCCAGCAGCAAAGTCTGCGGGGGGGCTCTCGAGCAGTACGTC.

The chain uses TRBV23-1 and TRBJ1-6; 8 bases align to TRBD1. TRBV23-1 is assigned to the ORF class and has an uncertain function. V was pared by 4 bases and J by 7 bases, with 12 bases of the junction left unmatched. This CDR3 has 17 amino acids. The CDR3 is CASSRPDREPFNSPLHF. The CDR3 nucleotides read TGCGCCAGCAGTCGACCGGACAGGGAGCCTTTCAATTCACCCCTCCACTTT.

In this sample, this clonotype turned up a few times. The chain employs TRBV27 and TRBJ2-7; TRBD1 or TRBD2 may be the D gene (5 bases each). V lost 1 base and J 7 bases, leaving 17 bases between the germline ends. The CDR3 covers 15 residues. Germline V gene lookup returns CDR1 MNHEY and CDR2 SMNVEV (reference sequence). CDR3 DNA sequence: TGTGCCAGCAGTTTATTTCCGGACAACTCGGGGGAGCAGTACTTC. Residues: CASSLFPDNSGEQYF.

CDR3 coding DNA: TGTGCCAGCAGCCAAGCTAACAGGGTGGCCGAGCAGTACTTC. Its translation: CASSQANRVAEQYF. This chain joins TRBV3-1 and TRBJ2-7; D is perhaps TRBD1 (6 bases). This CDR3 comprises 14 residues. Germline CDR1 reads LGHDT; CDR2 reads YNNKEL (reference sequence). Trimming left V 1 base short and J 6 bases short, with 13 bases between.